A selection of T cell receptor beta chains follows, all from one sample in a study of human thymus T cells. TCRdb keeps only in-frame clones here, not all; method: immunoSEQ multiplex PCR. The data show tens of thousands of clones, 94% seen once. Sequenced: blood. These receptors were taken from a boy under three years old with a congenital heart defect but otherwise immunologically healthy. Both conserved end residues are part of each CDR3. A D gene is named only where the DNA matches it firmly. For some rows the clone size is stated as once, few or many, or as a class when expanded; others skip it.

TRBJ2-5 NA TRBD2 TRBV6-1 TGTGCCAGAGGGGCTAGCGGGGGCCTCCAAGAGACCCAGTACTTC CARGASGGLQETQYF
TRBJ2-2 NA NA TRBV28 TGTGCCAGCCGAAGGCGGGGCTACACCGGGGAGCTGTTTTTT CASRRRGYTGELFF
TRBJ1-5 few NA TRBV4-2 TGTGCCAGCAGCCAATGGAGAGATCAGCCCCAGCATTTT CASSQWRDQPQHF
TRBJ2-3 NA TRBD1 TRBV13 TGTGCCAGCAGCCAAACCTCGACAGGGTTGGGGCCAGATACGCAGTATTTT CASSQTSTGLGPDTQYF
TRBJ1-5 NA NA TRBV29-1 TGCAGCGTTGACTTTCTGGATCAGCCCCAGCATTTT CSVDFLDQPQHF
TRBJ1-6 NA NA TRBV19 TGTGCCAGTAGTACAGGGAGCTCCTATAATTCACCCCTCCACTTT CASSTGSSYNSPLHF
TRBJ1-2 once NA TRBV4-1 TGCGCCAGCAGCCAAGAGGGGGTGGACTATGGCTACACCTTC CASSQEGVDYGYTF
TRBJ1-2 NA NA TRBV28 TGTGCCAGCAGTTTACAGGGAAGGGTTGGCTACACCTTC CASSLQGRVGYTF
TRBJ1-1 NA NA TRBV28 TGTGCCAGCAGCTTAGGGTTCATGAACACTGAAGCTTTCTTT CASSLGFMNTEAFF
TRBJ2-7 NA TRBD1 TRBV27 TGTGCCAGCAGCTTTCTGAGGGGGCTCGAGCAGTACTTC CASSFLRGLEQYF
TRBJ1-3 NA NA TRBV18 TGTGCCAGCTCCCACATGGGACAAGGCCAAGACTCTGGAAACACCATATATTTT CASSHMGQGQDSGNTIYF
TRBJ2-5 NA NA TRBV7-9 TGTGCCAGCAGCTTAGCGGGGGGCCGGCAAGAGACCCAGTACTTC CASSLAGGRQETQYF
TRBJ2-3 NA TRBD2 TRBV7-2 TGTGCCAGCAGCTTTAGCGGGGGGGCAGATACGCAGTATTTT CASSFSGGADTQYF
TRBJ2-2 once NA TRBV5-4 TGTGCCAGCAGAACGACTACTAACACCGGGGAGCTGTTTTTT CASRTTTNTGELFF
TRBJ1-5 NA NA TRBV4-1 TGCGCCAGCAGCCAAGTGCCAGGGGCTAATCAGCCCCAGCATTTT CASSQVPGANQPQHF
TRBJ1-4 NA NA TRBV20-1 TGCAGTGCTAGAAATGAAAAACTGTTTTTT CSARNEKLFF
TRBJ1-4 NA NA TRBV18 TGTGCCAGCTCACGGGGACATCCTAATGAAAAACTGTTTTTT CASSRGHPNEKLFF
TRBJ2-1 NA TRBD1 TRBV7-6 TGTGCCAGCAGCTTTTCACAGGGGGGCGACAATGAGCAGTTCTTC CASSFSQGGDNEQFF
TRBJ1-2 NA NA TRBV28 TGTGCCAGCAGTTTGTCTAACTATGGCTACACCTTC CASSLSNYGYTF
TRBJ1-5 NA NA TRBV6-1 TGTGCCAGCAGTGTTGGGGGCTCCATCTATCAGCCCCAGCATTTT CASSVGGSIYQPQHF
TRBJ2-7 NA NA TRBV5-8 TGTGCCAGCAGCTTCGAAGTTTACGAGCAGTACTTC CASSFEVYEQYF
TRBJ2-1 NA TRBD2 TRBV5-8 TGTGCCAGCAGCTTGTCCAGCGGGGGGAGGGGCTTCTTC CASSLSSGGRGFF
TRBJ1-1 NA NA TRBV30 TGTGCCTGGAGTAGGGGGAGCACTGAAGCTTTCTTT CAWSRGSTEAFF
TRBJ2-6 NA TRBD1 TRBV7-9 TGTGCCGGGAGTGGGGACAGGAGCGTCTCTGGGGCCAACGTCCTGACTTTC CAGSGDRSVSGANVLTF
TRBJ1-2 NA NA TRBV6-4 TGTGCCAGCAGTGACTGGACAGTCTATGGCTACACCTTC CASSDWTVYGYTF
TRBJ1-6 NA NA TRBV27 TGTGCCAGCAGTCCATCGGACGGCCGATATAATTCACCCCTCCACTTT CASSPSDGRYNSPLHF
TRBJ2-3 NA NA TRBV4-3 TGCGCCAGCAGCCAAGTCGGCAGTTGGGATACGCAGTATTTT CASSQVGSWDTQYF
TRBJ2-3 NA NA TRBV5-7 TGTGCCAGCAGCACCCCGGGACGGCTCATCACAGATACGCAGTATTTT CASSTPGRLITDTQYF
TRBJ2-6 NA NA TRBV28 TGTGCCAGCAGTGGACAGGGAGGGTGGGCCAACGTCCTGACTTTC CASSGQGGWANVLTF
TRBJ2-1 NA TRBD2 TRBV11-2 TGTGCCGGCGGGGGGCAGATTTACAATGAGCAGTTCTTC CAGGGQIYNEQFF
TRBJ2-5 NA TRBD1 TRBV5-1 TGCGCCAGCAGCTTGGCAGGGGGCTTCCAAGAGACCCAGTACTTC CASSLAGGFQETQYF
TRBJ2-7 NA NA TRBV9 TGTGCCAGCAGCCCATGGGCAGGGGCCCGCTCCTACGAGCAGTACTTC CASSPWAGARSYEQYF
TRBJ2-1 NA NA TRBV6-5 TGTGCCAGCCGCCAGGGGCCCTCCTACAATGAGCAGTTCTTC CASRQGPSYNEQFF
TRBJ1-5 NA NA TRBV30 TGTGCCTGGAGCGAAACAGGGATCAATCAGCCCCAGCATTTT CAWSETGINQPQHF
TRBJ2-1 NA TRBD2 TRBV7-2 TGTGCCAGCAGCTTAGTAGGCGAGGCGGGGGGGCCCAATGAGCAGTTCTTC CASSLVGEAGGPNEQFF
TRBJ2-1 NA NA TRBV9 TGTGCCAGCAGCGTAGCCGTTCGGCCCGACAATGAGCAGTTCTTC CASSVAVRPDNEQFF
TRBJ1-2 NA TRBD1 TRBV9 TGTGCCAGCACAGGACAGGGGATACCCTATGGCTACACCTTC CASTGQGIPYGYTF
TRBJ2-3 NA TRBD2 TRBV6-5 TGTGCCAGCAGGCCACTAGCGGGGGTCACAGATACGCAGTATTTT CASRPLAGVTDTQYF
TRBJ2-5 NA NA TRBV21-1 TGTGCCAGCAGCAAAGGAACAGGTCTTCAAGAGACCCAGTACTTC CASSKGTGLQETQYF
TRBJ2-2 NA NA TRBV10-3 TGTGCCATCAGTGAGCAGAGGGCGTCCTACACCGGGGAGCTGTTTTTT CAISEQRASYTGELFF
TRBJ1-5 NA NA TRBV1 TGCACCAGCAGCCAAGATTCCAGGGGGCGAAGTCAGCCCCAGCATTTT CTSSQDSRGRSQPQHF
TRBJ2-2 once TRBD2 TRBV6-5 TGTGCCAGCAGGGTCCTAGCGGAGAACACCGGGGAGCTGTTTTTT CASRVLAENTGELFF
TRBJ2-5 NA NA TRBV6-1 TGTGCCACCGCGGGACAGTACCAAGAGACCCAGTACTTC CATAGQYQETQYF
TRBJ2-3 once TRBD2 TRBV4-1 TGCGCCAGCAGCCAAGAACCTAGCGGGGGGGCAGATACGCAGTATTTT CASSQEPSGGADTQYF
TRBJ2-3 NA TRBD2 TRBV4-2 TGTGCCAGCAGCCAACGGGCTGGGATAGCGGGGGAAACAGATACGCAGTATTTT CASSQRAGIAGETDTQYF